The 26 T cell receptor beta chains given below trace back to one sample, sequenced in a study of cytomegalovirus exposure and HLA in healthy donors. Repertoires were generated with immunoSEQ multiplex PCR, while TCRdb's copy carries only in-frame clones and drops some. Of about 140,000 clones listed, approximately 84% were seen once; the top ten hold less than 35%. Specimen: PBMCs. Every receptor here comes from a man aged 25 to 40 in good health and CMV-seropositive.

The CDR3 bases are TGTGCCAGCAGCGTAGGACAGGTTGGCACCGGGGAGCTGTTTTTT. This codes for CASSVGQVGTGELFF. This sequence joins TRBV9 and TRBJ2-2; TRBD1 is a possible D gene (6 bases). In germline, CDR1 is SGDLS, CDR2 YYNGEE. The V and J ends lost 0 bases and 4 bases respectively, with 10 bases between them. The CDR3 runs 15 residues.

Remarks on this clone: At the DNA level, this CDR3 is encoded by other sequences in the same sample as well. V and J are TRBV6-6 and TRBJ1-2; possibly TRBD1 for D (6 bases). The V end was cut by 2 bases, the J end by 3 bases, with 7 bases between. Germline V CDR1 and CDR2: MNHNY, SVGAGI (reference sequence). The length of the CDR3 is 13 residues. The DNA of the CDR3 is TGTGCCAGCAGTTACGCAGGGGACTATGGCTACACCTTC. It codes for CASSYAGDYGYTF.

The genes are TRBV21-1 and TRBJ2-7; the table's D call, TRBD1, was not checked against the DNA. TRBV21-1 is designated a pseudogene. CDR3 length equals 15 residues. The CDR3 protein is CASSKVSGGVHEQYF. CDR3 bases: TGTGCCAGCAGCAAAGTTTCAGGGGGAGTCCACGAGCAGTACTTC.

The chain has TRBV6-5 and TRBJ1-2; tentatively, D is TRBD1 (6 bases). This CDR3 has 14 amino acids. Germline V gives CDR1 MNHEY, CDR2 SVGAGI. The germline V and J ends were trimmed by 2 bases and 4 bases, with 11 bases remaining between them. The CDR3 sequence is CASSYGGAGYGYTF. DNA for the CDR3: TGTGCCAGCAGTTACGGGGGGGCCGGCTATGGCTACACCTTC.

The CDR3 DNA follows: TGTGCCTGGGTTTGGGGGCCTGACACTGAAGCTTTCTTT. Translation: CAWVWGPDTEAFF. The chain employs TRBV30 and TRBJ1-1, with a possible D match to TRBD1 (6 bases). Per germline, CDR1 GTSNPN and CDR2 SVGIG (reference sequence). Trimming removed 5 bases from V and 3 bases from J, with 13 bases in between. The CDR3 spans 13 residues.

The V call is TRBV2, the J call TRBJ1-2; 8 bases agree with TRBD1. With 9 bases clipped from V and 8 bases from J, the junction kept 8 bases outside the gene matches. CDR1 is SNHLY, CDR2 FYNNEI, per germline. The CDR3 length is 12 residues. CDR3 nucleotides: TGTGCCAGTACCGACAGGGGACGGGGCTACACCTTC. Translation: CASTDRGRGYTF. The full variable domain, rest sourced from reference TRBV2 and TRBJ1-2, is EPEVTQTPSHQVTQMGQEVILRCVPISNHLYFYWYRQILGQKVEFLVSFYNNEISEKSEIFDDQFSVERPDGSNFTLKIRSTKLEDSAMYFCASTDRGRGYTFGSGTRLTVV.

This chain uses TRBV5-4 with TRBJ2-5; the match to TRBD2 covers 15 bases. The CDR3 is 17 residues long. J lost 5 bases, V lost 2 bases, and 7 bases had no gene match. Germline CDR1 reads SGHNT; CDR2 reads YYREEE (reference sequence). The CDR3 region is CASSLGTSGGRGETQYF. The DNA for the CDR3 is TGTGCCAGCAGCTTAGGGACTAGCGGGGGGCGAGGGGAGACCCAGTACTTC.

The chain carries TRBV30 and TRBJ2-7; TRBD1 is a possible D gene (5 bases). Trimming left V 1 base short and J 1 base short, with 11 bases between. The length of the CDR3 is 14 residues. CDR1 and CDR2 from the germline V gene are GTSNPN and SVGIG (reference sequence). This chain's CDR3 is CAWSDETVSYEQYF. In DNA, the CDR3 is TGTGCCTGGAGTGACGAGACAGTTTCCTACGAGCAGTACTTC.

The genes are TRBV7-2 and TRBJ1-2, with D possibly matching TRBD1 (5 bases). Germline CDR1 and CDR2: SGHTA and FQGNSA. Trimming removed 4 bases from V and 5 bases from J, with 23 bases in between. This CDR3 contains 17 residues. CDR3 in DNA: TGTGCCAGCAGCTACGACCCCGACAGCATGGTCACATATGGCTACACCTTC. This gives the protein CASSYDPDSMVTYGYTF.

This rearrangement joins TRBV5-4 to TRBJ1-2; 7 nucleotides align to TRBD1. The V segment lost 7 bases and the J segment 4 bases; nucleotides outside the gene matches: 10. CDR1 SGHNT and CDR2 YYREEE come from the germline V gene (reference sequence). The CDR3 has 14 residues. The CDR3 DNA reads TGTGCCAGCTACTATACAGGGGACTTCTATGGCTACACCTTC. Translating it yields CASYYTGDFYGYTF.

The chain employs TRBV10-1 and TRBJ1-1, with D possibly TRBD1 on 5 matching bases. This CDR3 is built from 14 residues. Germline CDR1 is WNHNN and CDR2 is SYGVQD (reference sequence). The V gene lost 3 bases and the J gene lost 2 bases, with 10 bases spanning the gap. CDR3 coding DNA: TGCGCCAGCAGTGAAGACAGCTTAAACACTGAAGCTTTCTTT. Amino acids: CASSEDSLNTEAFF.

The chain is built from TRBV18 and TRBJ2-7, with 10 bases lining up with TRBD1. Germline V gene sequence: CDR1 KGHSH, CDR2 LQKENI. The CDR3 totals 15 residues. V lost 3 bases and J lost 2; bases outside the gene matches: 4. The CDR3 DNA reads TGTGCCAGCTCACCCTCCGGACAGGGGGCCTACGAGCAGTACTTC. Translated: CASSPSGQGAYEQYF.

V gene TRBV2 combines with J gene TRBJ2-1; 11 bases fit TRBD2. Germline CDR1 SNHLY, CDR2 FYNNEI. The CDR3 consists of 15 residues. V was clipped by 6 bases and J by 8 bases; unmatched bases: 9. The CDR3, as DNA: TGTGCCAGCAGATTAACTAGCGGGAGCTTTGATGAGCAGTTCTTC. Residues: CASRLTSGSFDEQFF.

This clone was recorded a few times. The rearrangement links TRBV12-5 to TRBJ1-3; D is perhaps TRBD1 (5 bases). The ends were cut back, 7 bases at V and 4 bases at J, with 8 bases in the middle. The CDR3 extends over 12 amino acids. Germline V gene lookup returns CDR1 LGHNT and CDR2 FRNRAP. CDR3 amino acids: CASVKGGNTIYF. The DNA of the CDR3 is TGTGCTAGTGTCAAGGGGGGAAACACCATATATTTT.

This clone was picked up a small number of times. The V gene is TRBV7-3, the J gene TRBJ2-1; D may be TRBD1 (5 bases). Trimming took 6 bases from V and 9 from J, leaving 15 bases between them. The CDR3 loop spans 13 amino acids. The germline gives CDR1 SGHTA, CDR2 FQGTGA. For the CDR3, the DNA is TGTGCCAGCAGTCCGGGCAGGGTCAGTGAGCAGTTCTTC. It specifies CASSPGRVSEQFF.

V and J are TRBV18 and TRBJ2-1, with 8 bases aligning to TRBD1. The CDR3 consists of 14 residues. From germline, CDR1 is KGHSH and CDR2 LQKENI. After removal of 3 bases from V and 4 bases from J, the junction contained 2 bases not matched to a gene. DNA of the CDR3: TGTGCCAGCTCACCCGGACAGGGATACAATGAGCAGTTCTTC. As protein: CASSPGQGYNEQFF.

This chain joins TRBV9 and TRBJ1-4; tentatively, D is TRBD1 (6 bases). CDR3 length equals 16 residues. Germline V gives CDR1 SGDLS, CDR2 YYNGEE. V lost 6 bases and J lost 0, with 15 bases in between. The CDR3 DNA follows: TGTGCCAGCACCCCCGGGGGGGCCGCAACTAATGAAAAACTGTTTTTT. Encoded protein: CASTPGGAATNEKLFF.

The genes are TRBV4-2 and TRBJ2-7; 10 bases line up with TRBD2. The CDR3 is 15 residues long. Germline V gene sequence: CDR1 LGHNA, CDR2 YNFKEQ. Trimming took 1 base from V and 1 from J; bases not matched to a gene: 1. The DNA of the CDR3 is TGTGCCAGCAGCCAAGTAGCGGGAGGTTCCTACGAGCAGTACTTC. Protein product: CASSQVAGGSYEQYF.

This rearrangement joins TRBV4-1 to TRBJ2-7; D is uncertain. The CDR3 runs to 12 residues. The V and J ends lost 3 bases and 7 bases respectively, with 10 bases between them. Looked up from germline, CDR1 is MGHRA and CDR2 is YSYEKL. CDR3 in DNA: TGCGCCAGCAGCCAGGTAAACAGTGAGCAGTACTTC. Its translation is CASSQVNSEQYF.

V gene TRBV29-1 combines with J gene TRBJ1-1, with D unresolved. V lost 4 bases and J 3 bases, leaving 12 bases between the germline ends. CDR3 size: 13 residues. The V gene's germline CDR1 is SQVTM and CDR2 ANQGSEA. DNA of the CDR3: TGCAGCGTTGTTTTCAGCCAGGACACTGAAGCTTTCTTT. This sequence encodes CSVVFSQDTEAFF.

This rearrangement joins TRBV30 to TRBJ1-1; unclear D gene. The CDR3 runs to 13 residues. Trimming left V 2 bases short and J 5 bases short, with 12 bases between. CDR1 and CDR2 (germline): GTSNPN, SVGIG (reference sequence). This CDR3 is CAWSRAGGTEAFF. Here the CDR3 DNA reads TGTGCCTGGAGTAGGGCGGGAGGAACTGAAGCTTTCTTT.

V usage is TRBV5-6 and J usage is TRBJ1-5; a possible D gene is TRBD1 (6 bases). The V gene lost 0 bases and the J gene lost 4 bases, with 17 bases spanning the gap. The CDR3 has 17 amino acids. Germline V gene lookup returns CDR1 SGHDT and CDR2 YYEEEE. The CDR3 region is CASSLGKTGMLNQPQHF. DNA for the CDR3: TGTGCCAGCAGCTTGGGAAAAACAGGGATGCTGAATCAGCCCCAGCATTTT. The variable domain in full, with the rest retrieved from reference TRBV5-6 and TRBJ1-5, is DAGVTQSPTHLIKTRGQQVTLRCSPKSGHDTVSWYQQALGQGPQFIFQYYEEEERQRGNFPDRFSGHQFPNYSSELNVNALLLGDSALYLCASSLGKTGMLNQPQHFGDGTRLSIL.

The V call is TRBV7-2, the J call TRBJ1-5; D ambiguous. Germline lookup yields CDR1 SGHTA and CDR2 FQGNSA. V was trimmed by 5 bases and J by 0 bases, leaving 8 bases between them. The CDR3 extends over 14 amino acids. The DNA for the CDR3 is TGTGCCAGCAGCCTTCAGGATAGCAATCAGCCCCAGCATTTT. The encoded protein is CASSLQDSNQPQHF.

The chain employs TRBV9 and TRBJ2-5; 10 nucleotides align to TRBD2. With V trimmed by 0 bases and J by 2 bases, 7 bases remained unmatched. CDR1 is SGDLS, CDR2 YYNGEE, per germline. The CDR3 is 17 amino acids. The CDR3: CASSVGRASGGQETQYF. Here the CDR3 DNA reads TGTGCCAGCAGCGTAGGCCGCGCTAGCGGGGGACAAGAGACCCAGTACTTC.

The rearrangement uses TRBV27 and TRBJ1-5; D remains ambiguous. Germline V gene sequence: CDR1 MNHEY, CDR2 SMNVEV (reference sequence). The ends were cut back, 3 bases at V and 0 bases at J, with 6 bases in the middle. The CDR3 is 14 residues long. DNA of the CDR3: TGTGCCAGCAGTTTGAGATATAGCAATCAGCCCCAGCATTTT. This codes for CASSLRYSNQPQHF.

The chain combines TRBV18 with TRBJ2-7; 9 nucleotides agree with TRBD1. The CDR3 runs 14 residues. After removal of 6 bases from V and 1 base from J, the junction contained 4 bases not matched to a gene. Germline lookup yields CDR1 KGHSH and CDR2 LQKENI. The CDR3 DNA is TGTGCCAGCTCGGCCGGGACAGGGTCCTACGAGCAGTACTTC. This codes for CASSAGTGSYEQYF.